This passage covers 32 T cell receptor beta chains from one sample sequenced in a study of blood T cell repertoires in COVID-19. The assay was immunoSEQ multiplex PCR, and TCRdb's table has in-frame clones only and misses some. The sample holds some 37,000 clones, over 70% seen once. The sample comprised peripheral blood. The receptors originated from a man older than 75 with active or convalescent COVID-19.

The rearrangement uses TRBV7-9 and TRBJ2-7; 13 bases agree with TRBD2. The CDR3 runs to 15 residues. V was pared by 5 bases and J by 5 bases, with 6 bases of the junction left unmatched. CDR1 SEHNR and CDR2 FQNEAQ come from the germline V gene (reference sequence). CDR3 region: CASSRWTSGSDEQYF. CDR3 sequence (DNA): TGTGCCAGCAGCCGTTGGACTAGCGGGAGTGACGAGCAGTACTTC.

V and J are TRBV5-6 and TRBJ2-1; D is unresolved. The CDR3 is 15 residues long. The V end lost 2 bases, the J end lost 3 bases, and 12 bases lay between the germline ends. The germline gives CDR1 SGHDT, CDR2 YYEEEE. The CDR3: CASSFLGSRYNEQFF. The CDR3 DNA follows: TGTGCCAGCAGCTTTTTGGGCAGTCGCTACAATGAGCAGTTCTTC.

DNA of the CDR3: TGTGCCAGCAGCTTATCGGGACTAGCGGATAATGAGCAGTTCTTC. Its protein product is CASSLSGLADNEQFF. This chain links TRBV7-9 with TRBJ2-1; 11 nucleotides line up with TRBD2. CDR1 is SEHNR and CDR2 is FQNEAQ in the germline V gene (reference sequence). With 2 bases clipped from V and 7 bases from J, the junction kept 4 bases outside the gene matches. This CDR3 has 15 residues.

V and J are TRBV7-6 and TRBJ2-1, with a possible D match to TRBD1 (6 bases). This CDR3 has 15 residues. The germline V and J ends were trimmed by 5 bases and 4 bases, with 15 bases remaining between them. CDR1 is SGHVS, CDR2 FNYEAQ, per germline. This CDR3 reads CASSVQPTGYNEQFF. In DNA form, the CDR3 reads TGTGCCAGCAGCGTCCAGCCGACAGGTTACAATGAGCAGTTCTTC. The variable domain in full, completed from reference TRBV7-6 and TRBJ2-1, reads GAGVSQSPRYKVTKRGQDVALRCDPISGHVSLYWYRQALGQGPEFLTYFNYEAQQDKSGLPNDRFSAERPEGSISTLTIQRTEQRDSAMYRCASSVQPTGYNEQFFGPGTRLTVL.

The chain has TRBV7-2 and TRBJ2-5; 8 nucleotides line up with TRBD2. The length of the CDR3 is 16 residues. Germline V lookup: CDR1 SGHTA, CDR2 FQGNSA. V lost 2 bases and J lost 1; bases outside the gene matches: 6. For the CDR3, the DNA is TGTGCCAGCAGCTTATGGATAGCGGGATCCCAAGAGACCCAGTACTTC. The encoded protein is CASSLWIAGSQETQYF.

This chain links TRBV9 with TRBJ1-6; D gene unclear. The germline CDR1 and CDR2 sequences are SGDLS and YYNGEE. V lost 3 bases, J lost 0 bases, and 10 bases lay in between. The length of the CDR3 is 16 residues. The CDR3 spells CASSAYLSSYNSPLHF. CDR3 coding DNA: TGTGCCAGCAGCGCATACTTAAGCTCCTATAATTCACCCCTCCACTTT.

The chain employs TRBV7-2 and TRBJ1-2; the D is unclear. The CDR3 runs 13 residues. Germline CDR1 SGHTA, CDR2 FQGNSA. Trimming left V 5 bases short and J 14 bases short, with 21 bases between. The CDR3, as DNA: TGTGCCAGCAGCCAAGATAGCCGTGTTCCGGGAACCTTC. It is translated as CASSQDSRVPGTF.

This rearrangement joins TRBV7-8 to TRBJ2-7; possible D gene TRBD2, 6 bases. Germline CDR1 and CDR2: SGHVS and FQNEAQ. The V and J ends lost 5 bases and 1 base respectively, with 18 bases between them. The CDR3 length is 16 residues. The CDR3 protein is CASSPRGGGFSYEQYF. In DNA form, the CDR3 reads TGTGCCAGCAGCCCCCGCGGAGGAGGGTTTTCCTACGAGCAGTACTTC.

The V call is TRBV10-3, the J call TRBJ2-7; 7 bases fit TRBD1. In germline, CDR1 is ENHRY, CDR2 SYGVKD. The CDR3 loop spans 15 amino acids. V lost 6 bases, J lost 3 bases, and 11 bases stayed unmatched. CDR3 nucleotide sequence: TGTGCCATCAGGGACCCTAGGGGGCGTAGCTACGAGCAGTACTTC. Translating it yields CAIRDPRGRSYEQYF.

V is TRBV5-4 and J is TRBJ2-1; D remains ambiguous. The germline V gene has CDR1 SGHNT and CDR2 YYREEE (reference sequence). Trimming left V 4 bases short and J 3 bases short, with 5 bases between. The CDR3 loop spans 12 amino acids. In nucleotides, the CDR3 is TGTGCCAGCAGCCTTAGCTACAATGAGCAGTTCTTC. Translated: CASSLSYNEQFF.

This chain links TRBV5-4 with TRBJ2-1, with D unresolved. This CDR3 comprises 13 residues. Germline-derived CDR1 and CDR2 are SGHNT and YYREEE (reference sequence). The V gene lost 0 bases and the J gene lost 5 bases, with 6 bases spanning the gap. As DNA, the CDR3 is TGTGCCAGCAGCTTGGACAGTAACAATGAGCAGTTCTTC. The encoded protein is CASSLDSNNEQFF.

This clone showed up just a few times. The genes are TRBV7-9 and TRBJ2-7; unclear D gene. The CDR3 is 14 amino acids. Germline CDR1 SEHNR, CDR2 FQNEAQ (reference sequence). Trimming cost V 4 bases and J 6 bases, with 16 bases left between them. The CDR3 protein is CASSSRLSGREQYF. The DNA of the CDR3 is TGTGCCAGCAGCTCCCGGCTTTCGGGTCGCGAGCAGTACTTC.

The chain employs TRBV5-6 and TRBJ2-5, with D possibly being TRBD2 (6 bases). V shed 1 base and J shed 5 bases, with 15 bases lying between them. CDR1 is SGHDT, CDR2 YYEEEE, per germline. The length of the CDR3 is 15 residues. The CDR3 sequence: CASSLWVAVGETQYF. The CDR3 DNA is TGTGCCAGCAGCTTGTGGGTAGCGGTCGGTGAGACCCAGTACTTC.

V and J are TRBV6-5 and TRBJ1-1; D gene uncertain. The CDR3 length is 12 residues. Germline V gives CDR1 MNHEY, CDR2 SVGAGI. With 6 bases removed from V and 0 bases from J, the gap between germline ends came to 5 bases. The CDR3 nucleotides read TGTGCCAGCAGAGAGATGAACACTGAAGCTTTCTTT. Translating gives CASREMNTEAFF.

V is TRBV29-1 and J is TRBJ2-7; D not certain. V dropped 6 bases and J dropped 6 bases, with 12 bases sitting between them. Germline CDR1 SQVTM, CDR2 ANQGSEA. The CDR3 length is 11 residues. The CDR3 nucleotides read TGCAGCGTAAGACTTACTGGCGAGCAGTACTTC. It encodes CSVRLTGEQYF.

V and J are TRBV5-1 and TRBJ2-3, with 10 nucleotides matching TRBD1. The V gene's germline CDR1 is SGHRS and CDR2 YFSETQ. V lost 5 bases, J lost 3 bases, and 6 bases stayed unmatched. The CDR3 runs to 15 residues. CDR3 sequence: CASRSGTGETDTQYF. DNA for the CDR3: TGCGCCAGCAGGTCCGGGACAGGGGAGACAGATACGCAGTATTTT.

The chain has TRBV15 and TRBJ2-1; 10 bases are a match to TRBD1. CDR1 and CDR2 (germline): LNHNV, YYDKDF (reference sequence). The CDR3 loop spans 16 amino acids. The J segment lost 8 bases and the V segment lost 5 bases, leaving 12 bases of the junction unmatched. CDR3: CATSSRSGTGVDEQFF. The CDR3 DNA reads TGTGCCACCAGCTCAAGGTCCGGGACAGGGGTCGATGAGCAGTTCTTC.

This clone was picked up a small number of times. The chain has TRBV2 and TRBJ2-3, with D perhaps TRBD2 (6 bases). Germline CDR1 is SNHLY and CDR2 is FYNNEI. The CDR3 extends over 11 amino acids. V lost 5 bases and J lost 10, with 10 bases in between. The CDR3 sequence is CASSPGSAQYF. CDR3 nucleotides: TGTGCCAGCAGTCCCGGGAGTGCGCAGTATTTT.

V usage is TRBV20-1 and J usage is TRBJ2-1; D remains unclear. CDR1 is DFQATT and CDR2 is SNEGSKA in the germline V gene (reference sequence). CDR3 length: 11 residues. V dropped 4 bases and J dropped 6 bases, with 7 bases sitting between them. The CDR3 protein is CSANGPNEQFF. The CDR3 DNA is TGCAGTGCTAATGGCCCCAATGAGCAGTTCTTC.

This chain links TRBV3-1 (or the pseudogene TRBV3-2) with TRBJ2-5; no reliable D call. This CDR3 spans 14 amino acids. Germline loops: CDR1 LGHDT, CDR2 YNNKEL (reference sequence). V lost 2 bases, J lost 1 base, and 8 bases lay in between. CDR3 sequence: CASSQWQIQETQYF. The CDR3 DNA reads TGTGCCAGCAGCCAATGGCAGATCCAAGAGACCCAGTACTTC.

The V gene is TRBV5-1, the J gene TRBJ2-3, with TRBD2 matching 7 bases. Germline trimming cut 2 bases from V and 4 bases from J; bases unmatched to any gene: 4. The CDR3 is 14 residues long. CDR1 and CDR2 from the germline V gene are SGHRS and YFSETQ. The CDR3: CASSFGAGADTQYF. CDR3 coding DNA: TGCGCCAGCAGCTTCGGCGCGGGAGCAGATACGCAGTATTTT.

The chain employs TRBV4-2 and TRBJ1-2; D possibly corresponds to TRBD1 (5 bases). Germline V CDR1 and CDR2: LGHNA, YNFKEQ. V lost 4 bases and J lost 7, with 7 bases in between. The CDR3 consists of 11 residues. The CDR3 region has the DNA TGTGCCAGCAGCCTAGACAGTGGCTACACCTTC. The encoded protein is CASSLDSGYTF.

The genes are TRBV5-8 and TRBJ1-6, with 8 bases identical to TRBD1. Germline V gene sequence: CDR1 SGHTS, CDR2 YDEGEE. V lost 4 bases to trimming and J lost 8 bases; unmatched junction nucleotides: 8. The CDR3 has 15 residues. The CDR3 sequence: CASSTGQGRDSPLHF. The CDR3 DNA sequence: TGTGCCAGCAGCACCGGACAGGGACGGGATTCACCCCTCCACTTT.

CDR3 sequence reads: CASSPGTSAYEQYF. The CDR3, as DNA: TGTGCCAGCAGCCCGGGGACTAGCGCCTACGAGCAGTACTTC. This sequence joins TRBV5-4 and TRBJ2-7; 10 bases map to TRBD2. Trimming at V came to 4 bases and at J to 2 bases, leaving 3 bases not matched to a gene. The germline gives CDR1 SGHNT, CDR2 YYREEE (reference sequence). The CDR3 runs 14 residues.

The genes are TRBV6-5 and TRBJ2-3, with D tentatively TRBD1 (6 bases). Between the trimmed V and J ends, which lost 8 bases and 1 base, there was a span of 10 bases. The length of the CDR3 is 13 residues. Germline lookup yields CDR1 MNHEY and CDR2 SVGAGI. The CDR3 DNA follows: TGTGCCAGCTCTAAGGGGGGCACAGATACGCAGTATTTT. This encodes CASSKGGTDTQYF.

The rearrangement links TRBV4-3 to TRBJ2-1; TRBD1 aligns across 7 bases. Germline trimming cut 1 base from V and 4 bases from J; bases unmatched to any gene: 4. Looked up from germline, CDR1 is LGHNA and CDR2 is YSLEER. This CDR3 has 15 amino acids. The CDR3 sequence is CASSQAGGRYNEQFF. The CDR3 DNA reads as TGCGCCAGCAGCCAAGCAGGGGGTAGGTACAATGAGCAGTTCTTC.

The chain carries TRBV6-5 and TRBJ1-1; D may be TRBD1 (5 bases). Germline V gene data show CDR1 as MNHEY and CDR2 as SVGAGI. Trimming stripped 8 bases from V and 0 bases from J, with 10 bases between. The CDR3 contains 13 residues. This CDR3 is CASSRELNTEAFF. CDR3 bases: TGTGCCAGCTCCAGGGAATTGAACACTGAAGCTTTCTTT.

The rearrangement joins TRBV3-1 (or the pseudogene TRBV3-2) to TRBJ2-1; D perhaps matches TRBD2 (6 bases). Germline V lookup: CDR1 LGHDT, CDR2 YNNKEL (reference sequence). CDR3 length equals 15 residues. Trimming removed 11 bases from V and 6 bases from J, with 23 bases in between. The CDR3 loop reads CADSERREGANEQFF. DNA for the CDR3: TGTGCCGACAGCGAAAGGAGGGAAGGGGCCAATGAGCAGTTCTTC.

The chain links TRBV9 to TRBJ2-7; 9 nucleotides agree with TRBD2. The CDR3 spans 18 residues. Germline lookup yields CDR1 SGDLS and CDR2 YYNGEE. J lost 0 bases, V lost 0 bases, and 10 bases had no gene match. The CDR3 nucleotides are TGTGCCAGCAGCGTAGTTCTAGGTGAGCGGGAGGCCTCCTACGAGCAGTACTTC. It yields the protein CASSVVLGEREASYEQYF. The full variable domain, with the rest looked up from reference TRBV9 and TRBJ2-7, is DSGVTQTPKHLITATGQRVTLRCSPRSGDLSVYWYQQSLDQGLQFLIQYYNGEERAKGNILERFSAQQFPDLHSELNLSSLELGDSALYFCASSVVLGEREASYEQYFGPGTRLTVT.

The V and J genes are TRBV7-8 and TRBJ1-1, with D perhaps matching TRBD1 (5 bases). Germline CDR1 SGHVS, CDR2 FQNEAQ. CDR3 length equals 12 residues. V was clipped by 2 bases and J by 6 bases, with 7 bases between them. CDR3 DNA: TGTGCCAGCAGCTTATGGGGCGCTGAAGCTTTCTTT. This gives the protein CASSLWGAEAFF.

V gene TRBV30 combines with J gene TRBJ2-7, with a possible D match to TRBD2 (5 bases). Trimming removed 5 bases from V and 7 bases from J, with 18 bases in between. This CDR3 is 13 amino acids long. Germline values: CDR1 GTSNPN, CDR2 SVGIG (reference sequence). The CDR3 loop reads CAWGQVGSGEQYF. The DNA for the CDR3 is TGTGCCTGGGGGCAAGTGGGGTCGGGGGAGCAGTACTTC. Complete variable domain (other parts from reference TRBV30 and TRBJ2-7): SQTIHQWPATLVQPVGSPLSLECTVEGTSNPNLYWYRQAAGRGLQLLFYSVGIGQISSEVPQNLSASRPQDRQFILSSKKLLLSDSGFYLCAWGQVGSGEQYFGPGTRLTVT.

This chain links TRBV6-2 or TRBV6-3 with TRBJ2-5; 12 nucleotides line up with TRBD2. This CDR3 spans 15 amino acids. CDR1 and CDR2 (germline): MNHEY, SVGEGT. V was pared by 5 bases and J by 7 bases, with 8 bases of the junction left unmatched. CDR3 in DNA: TGTGCCAGCAGTACCGGACTAGCGGGGTTGGGGACCCAGTACTTC. Amino acids: CASSTGLAGLGTQYF.